Detailed here is one T cell receptor (beta chain). With 2 bases clipped from V and 9 bases from J, the junction kept 10 bases outside the gene matches. The length of the CDR3 is 16 residues. Per germline, CDR1 LNHNV and CDR2 YYDKDF (reference sequence). This entry comes from a study of PD-L1 blockade in urothelial cancer. Study in general: Of 29 to 30 patients, around 26 were males with bladder-origin urothelial cancer.

Patients in the study were battling locally advanced or metastatic urothelial carcinoma. Pretreatment and on-treatment blood mononuclear cell samples were taken, totaling between 1 and 8 time points per patient. Spiking each PCR with synthetic TCR analog templates was performed. Only in-frame clones appear in the TCRdb table, and some are missing; sequencing was by immunoSEQ multiplex PCR. The sample has around 56,000 clones, around 83% seen once; the top ten hold less than 3.5%. The rearrangement links TRBV15 to TRBJ2-1; 10 nucleotides line up with TRBD1. The TCR sequence derives from a man aged 50-60 years with urothelial cancer. Sequencing used PBMCs, obtained around atezolizumab (anti-PD-L1) treatment. CDR3 loop: CATSRPDRGQQGEQFF. The CDR3 DNA is TGTGCCACCAGCAGACCTGACAGGGGGCAACAAGGTGAGCAGTTCTTC.